This T cell receptor (beta chain) was profiled in a study of CD4 T cells in relation to SARS-CoV-2 and coronaviruses. General study findings and limits: Crossreactivity was assessed only for spike protein, not other viral proteins. SARS-CoV-2-driven expansion was significantly weaker in crossreactive than monoreactive clones.

Unexposed donor CD4+ T cells date from 2011-2018, before the COVID-19 pandemic. Isolation of CD4+ T cells took place after roughly nine days in culture. Testing used SARS-CoV-2 S/N and four cold-coronavirus spikes on unexposed-donor CD4+ T cells, cells permitting. As concerns this clone: Its antigen remains unknown.

CDR3 length equals 12 residues. Trimming cost V 4 bases and J 6 bases, with 7 bases left between them. Germline V gene sequence: CDR1 ENHRY, CDR2 SYGVKD. Only in-frame clones appear in the TCRdb table, and some are missing; sequencing was by immunoSEQ multiplex PCR. The table shows under 25,000 clones, with 70% to 80% occurring only once. The specimen sequenced was CD4+ T cells from PBMCs, cultured in vitro. The rearrangement joins TRBV10-3 to TRBJ2-1; D gene unclear. This clonotype was sampled from a human donor in good health. The CDR3 sequence is CAISAVSNEQFF. In nucleotides, the CDR3 is TGTGCCATCAGTGCCGTTAGCAATGAGCAGTTCTTC.